Below are 26 T cell receptor beta chains sequenced from a single sample in a study of blood T cell repertoires in COVID-19. The protocol was immunoSEQ multiplex PCR, while the TCRdb copy is restricted to in-frame clones and leaves out a portion. Of 150,000 to 200,000 clones detected, 85% to 95% appear once; the ten largest clones hold 0.45% to 0.65%. Sequenced material: peripheral blood. The receptors come from a man over 45 with acute or convalescent COVID-19.

The chain has TRBV18 and TRBJ2-1; TRBD2 is a possible D gene (6 bases). Germline V gene sequence: CDR1 KGHSH, CDR2 LQKENI. This CDR3 has 19 amino acids. Trimming removed 0 bases from V and 6 bases from J, with 24 bases in between. As DNA, the CDR3 is TGTGCCAGCTCACCACCCATTGGAGTGGAAGGAGGGCCTCTCAATGAGCAGTTCTTC. Protein product: CASSPPIGVEGGPLNEQFF. The complete variable domain, with remaining parts taken from reference TRBV18 and TRBJ2-1, reads NAGVMQNPRHLVRRRGQEARLRCSPMKGHSHVYWYRQLPEEGLKFMVYLQKENIIDESGMPKERFSAEFPKEGPSILRIQQVVRGDSAAYFCASSPPIGVEGGPLNEQFFGPGTRLTVL.

The chain joins TRBV28 to TRBJ1-3, with 8 bases fitting TRBD1. The germline V gene has CDR1 MDHEN and CDR2 SYDVKM. Trimming took 6 bases from V and 0 from J; bases not matched to a gene: 1. This CDR3 is built from 14 residues. The CDR3 sequence: CASSTGGSGNTIYF. The DNA for the CDR3 is TGTGCCAGCAGCACAGGGGGCTCTGGAAACACCATATATTTT.

The gene calls are TRBV5-1 and TRBJ2-5, with TRBD1 matching 9 bases. Germline V CDR1 and CDR2: SGHRS, YFSETQ. V lost 4 bases to trimming and J lost 7 bases; unmatched junction nucleotides: 11. This CDR3 spans 15 amino acids. The CDR3 nucleotides read TGCGCCAGCAGCGAGGGGACAGGGCTGGATTTGACCCAGTACTTC. As protein: CASSEGTGLDLTQYF.

The rearrangement joins TRBV6-5 to TRBJ1-4; D is possibly TRBD1 (5 bases). The germline gives CDR1 MNHEY, CDR2 SVGAGI. This CDR3 contains 15 residues. V was trimmed by 0 bases and J by 4 bases, leaving 9 bases between them. CDR3: CASSYSQGINEKLFF. CDR3 nucleotides: TGTGCCAGCAGTTACTCCCAGGGTATTAATGAAAAACTGTTTTTT.

This chain uses TRBV27 with TRBJ1-5; tentative D call: TRBD1 (6 bases). CDR1 and CDR2 from the germline V gene are MNHEY and SMNVEV (reference sequence). V was clipped by 6 bases and J by 6 bases, with 18 bases between them. The CDR3 has 15 residues. Here the CDR3 reads CASRQTTGIGQPQHF. The DNA of the CDR3 is TGTGCCAGCAGGCAGACCACAGGGATCGGTCAGCCCCAGCATTTT.

V usage is TRBV27 and J usage is TRBJ2-3; possible D gene TRBD2, 6 bases. CDR1 is MNHEY and CDR2 is SMNVEV in the germline V gene (reference sequence). This CDR3 comprises 20 residues. The V end lost 7 bases, the J end lost 0 bases, and 29 bases lay between the germline ends. The DNA for the CDR3 is TGTGCCAGCAAAACTTTCTGGGGGTCTAGACTAGACCCGAGCACAGATACGCAGTATTTT. Amino acids: CASKTFWGSRLDPSTDTQYF.

The chain has TRBV11-2 and TRBJ1-5; D is unclear. Germline V CDR1 and CDR2: SGHAT, FQNNGV. V shed 5 bases and J shed 2 bases, with 7 bases lying between them. The CDR3 has 13 residues. This chain's CDR3 is CASSISGNQPQHF. The DNA for the CDR3 is TGTGCCAGCAGCATCAGCGGCAATCAGCCCCAGCATTTT.

This chain links TRBV5-5 with TRBJ2-3; D uncertain. The CDR3 runs to 15 residues. The V and J ends lost 3 bases and 8 bases respectively, with 19 bases between them. CDR1 and CDR2 from the germline V gene are SGHKS and YYEKEE (reference sequence). Here the CDR3 reads CASSYLTTVVGTQYF. Written as DNA, the CDR3 is TGTGCCAGCAGCTACCTTACTACCGTGGTTGGTACGCAGTATTTT.

This clone was observed a handful of times. The chain couples TRBV7-9 to TRBJ2-7, with D uncertain. Trimming took off 2 bases at V and 2 bases at J, with 7 bases between the two ends. Looked up from germline, CDR1 is SEHNR and CDR2 is FQNEAQ (reference sequence). The CDR3 is made up of 13 amino acids. The CDR3 is CASSLPSPYEQYF. Written as DNA, the CDR3 is TGTGCCAGCAGCTTACCGAGCCCCTACGAGCAGTACTTC.

The chain couples TRBV29-1 to TRBJ1-2; 7 nucleotides agree with TRBD1. V was pared by 3 bases and J by 8 bases, with 9 bases of the junction left unmatched. Germline V CDR1 and CDR2: SQVTM, ANQGSEA. The CDR3 runs 13 residues. CDR3 residues: CSVEGQRPGGYTF. The CDR3 DNA reads TGCAGCGTTGAGGGACAGAGACCGGGGGGCTACACCTTC. The whole variable domain, filled in from reference TRBV29-1 and TRBJ1-2, reads SAVISQKPSRDICQRGTSLTIQCQVDSQVTMMFWYRQQPGQSLTLIATANQGSEATYESGFVIDKFPISRPNLTFSTLTVSNMSPEDSSIYLCSVEGQRPGGYTFGSGTRLTVV.

In this sample, this clone turned up once. The J gene is TRBJ2-7, the V gene TRBV12-3 or TRBV12-4; maybe TRBD1 (5 bases). Trimming cost V 4 bases and J 2 bases, with 9 bases left between them. The CDR3 consists of 13 residues. The CDR3 sequence is CASSWGGAYEQYF. DNA for the CDR3: TGTGCCAGCAGTTGGGGCGGAGCCTACGAGCAGTACTTC.

This sequence joins TRBV5-4 and TRBJ1-5; 8 positions agree with TRBD1. This CDR3 spans 14 amino acids. The germline V gene encodes CDR1 SGHNT and CDR2 YYREEE (reference sequence). V lost 3 bases to trimming and J lost 6 bases; unmatched junction nucleotides: 5. The chain's CDR3 is CASSSQGEGQPQHF. The CDR3 coding sequence is TGTGCCAGCAGCTCACAGGGGGAGGGTCAGCCCCAGCATTTT.

The rearrangement links TRBV4-3 to TRBJ2-3; 14 nucleotides line up with TRBD2. This CDR3 is built from 20 residues. V dropped 4 bases and J dropped 4; count of bases not matched to a gene: 16. Germline CDR1 reads LGHNA; CDR2 reads YSLEER. This CDR3 reads CASSRKTSGGASVQSDTQYF. CDR3 in DNA: TGCGCCAGCAGCCGAAAGACTAGCGGGGGGGCCTCAGTCCAGTCAGATACGCAGTATTTT.

This clone has more than one count but fewer than ten. The V and J genes are TRBV7-9 and TRBJ2-5; 11 bases are a match to TRBD2. Germline trimming cut 2 bases from V and 1 base from J; bases unmatched to any gene: 9. CDR3 length equals 18 residues. CDR1 is SEHNR and CDR2 is FQNEAQ in the germline V gene (reference sequence). CDR3 coding DNA: TGTGCCAGCAGCTTATTAGTGGCTAGCGGGGGGACCCAAGAGACCCAGTACTTC. This encodes CASSLLVASGGTQETQYF. Based on the CDR3 plus reference TRBV7-9 and TRBJ2-5, the full variable domain is DTGVSQNPRHKITKRGQNVTFRCDPISEHNRLYWYRQTLGQGPEFLTYFQNEAQLEKSRLLSDRFSAERPKGSFSTLEIQRTEQGDSAMYLCASSLLVASGGTQETQYFGPGTRLLVL.

This rearrangement joins TRBV15 to TRBJ2-6; possible D gene TRBD2, 5 bases. The germline V and J ends were trimmed by 2 bases and 0 bases, with 11 bases remaining between them. The CDR3 is 17 amino acids. CDR1 LNHNV and CDR2 YYDKDF come from the germline V gene (reference sequence). The CDR3: CATSRLTKTSGANVLTF. CDR3 bases: TGTGCCACCAGCAGACTGACTAAAACCTCTGGGGCCAACGTCCTGACTTTC. Supplemented by reference TRBV15 and TRBJ2-6, the full variable domain reads DAMVIQNPRYQVTQFGKPVTLSCSQTLNHNVMYWYQQKSSQAPKLLFHYYDKDFNNEADTPDNFQSRRPNTSFCFLDIRSPGLGDTAMYLCATSRLTKTSGANVLTFGAGSRLTVL.

The gene calls are TRBV10-2 and TRBJ2-7; 9 bases agree with TRBD2. The V and J ends lost 0 bases and 1 base, in that order; junction bases with no gene match: 7. CDR3 length: 17 residues. Germline V gene sequence: CDR1 WSHSY, CDR2 SAAADI. The chain's CDR3 is CASSESSRLADSYEQYF. The CDR3 coding sequence is TGCGCCAGCAGTGAGTCGTCGAGACTAGCGGATTCCTACGAGCAGTACTTC.

The rearrangement joins TRBV21-1 to TRBJ1-1; TRBD1, the D gene given by the table, was not confirmed from the DNA. TRBV21-1 is marked as a pseudogene. This CDR3 is built from 15 residues. The CDR3 DNA follows: TGTGCCAGCAGCCAGACGACAGGGGGAGACACTGAAGCTTTCTTT. Translation gives CASSQTTGGDTEAFF.

The chain is built from TRBV5-4 and TRBJ2-7, with 7 bases fitting TRBD1. Trimming at V came to 4 bases and at J to 3 bases, leaving 10 bases not matched to a gene. Germline V gene data show CDR1 as SGHNT and CDR2 as YYREEE (reference sequence). The CDR3 consists of 15 residues. The CDR3 sequence is CASSPTGTAYYEQYF. In nucleotides, the CDR3 is TGTGCCAGCAGCCCGACCGGGACAGCCTACTACGAGCAGTACTTC.

The V gene is TRBV4-1, the J gene TRBJ1-5; a possible D gene is TRBD1 (5 bases). Germline V gene sequence: CDR1 MGHRA, CDR2 YSYEKL. There are 14 residues in the CDR3. V was pared by 3 bases and J by 4 bases, with 10 bases between. The CDR3 nucleotides read TGCGCCAGCAGCCACGGACATCCGAATCAGCCCCAGCATTTT. This translates into CASSHGHPNQPQHF.

This chain links TRBV5-4 with TRBJ2-5; 8 bases agree with TRBD2. The CDR3 length is 15 residues. Trimming removed 4 bases from V and 4 bases from J; junction bases left unmatched: 9. In germline, CDR1 is SGHNT, CDR2 YYREEE (reference sequence). In DNA, the CDR3 is TGTGCCAGCAGCCTACCGCAGCGGGAGTCAGAGACCCAGTACTTC. Protein sequence: CASSLPQRESETQYF.

The CDR3 reads CASRPGQGAVREKLFF. The DNA of the CDR3 is TGTGCCAGCAGGCCCGGACAGGGGGCGGTTAGGGAAAAACTGTTTTTT. The rearrangement uses TRBV7-9 and TRBJ1-4; the match to TRBD1 covers 11 bases. V was pared by 6 bases and J by 8 bases, with 11 bases of the junction left unmatched. This CDR3 is 16 amino acids long. Germline loops: CDR1 SEHNR, CDR2 FQNEAQ (reference sequence).

The chain combines TRBV2 with TRBJ1-5; D is possibly TRBD1 (6 bases). The CDR3 length is 13 residues. Germline CDR1 and CDR2: SNHLY and FYNNEI. Trimming removed 6 bases from V and 14 bases from J, with 20 bases in between. DNA of the CDR3: TGTGCCAGCAGCCCCCCCGGGACACCCCAAAAGCATTTT. It specifies CASSPPGTPQKHF.

The chain employs TRBV14 and TRBJ2-2, with D tentatively TRBD2 (5 bases). The CDR3 is made up of 15 amino acids. Looked up from germline, CDR1 is SGHDN and CDR2 is FVKESK. Trimming pared 1 base from V and 3 bases from J, leaving 9 bases between. CDR3 nucleotides: TGTGCCAGCAGCCAAGGGCGGGTGGACACCGGGGAGCTGTTTTTT. This encodes CASSQGRVDTGELFF.

The chain carries TRBV24-1 and TRBJ2-7; weak D call: TRBD1 (6 bases). The CDR3 extends over 12 amino acids. Per germline, CDR1 KGHDR and CDR2 SFDVKD. V lost 12 bases and J 5 bases, leaving 16 bases between the germline ends. CDR3 bases: TGTGCCCCCGTACAGGGCATAGACGAGCAGTACTTC. Encoded protein: CAPVQGIDEQYF.

This clone came up once. The chain uses TRBV5-6 and TRBJ1-5; a possible D gene is TRBD1 (6 bases). The CDR3 is 17 amino acids. The germline V gene has CDR1 SGHDT and CDR2 YYEEEE. Deletions cut 4 bases from V and 0 bases from J, with 17 bases between. The CDR3 loop reads CASSLGADSLSNQPQHF. The CDR3 region has the DNA TGTGCCAGCAGCCTGGGAGCGGACAGCCTTAGCAATCAGCCCCAGCATTTT.

The chain joins TRBV20-1 to TRBJ1-2; D remains unclear. Deletions cut 3 bases from V and 4 bases from J, with 9 bases between. This CDR3 is built from 12 residues. Germline CDR1 DFQATT, CDR2 SNEGSKA (reference sequence). CDR3 nucleotide sequence: TGCAGTGCTAGTTCGGGTGGCTATGGCTACACCTTC. This gives the protein CSASSGGYGYTF.